The 20 T cell receptor beta chains listed next were all sequenced from one sample in a study of cytomegalovirus exposure and HLA in healthy donors. The PCR ran on 60 Vbeta and 13 Jbeta primers. Data came from immunoSEQ multiplex PCR; TCRdb stores just in-frame clones and leaves some out. The specimen's table records 130,000 to 150,000 clones. Sequences were obtained from PBMCs. Receptor source: a male donor in good health and CMV-seronegative.

The chain employs TRBV9 and TRBJ1-4; 8 bases agree with TRBD1. The length of the CDR3 is 16 residues. J was trimmed by 2 bases and V by 3 bases; bases with no gene match: 6. CDR1 is SGDLS, CDR2 YYNGEE, per germline. The CDR3 sequence: CASSGTGRSTNEKLFF. The CDR3 region has the DNA TGTGCCAGCAGCGGGACAGGGAGGTCGACTAATGAAAAACTGTTTTTT.

The genes are TRBV30 and TRBJ2-5; 11 bases align to TRBD1. This CDR3 comprises 15 residues. Unmatched junction bases numbered 8, after V lost 3 bases and J lost 5 bases. Germline loops: CDR1 GTSNPN, CDR2 SVGIG (reference sequence). The CDR3, as DNA: TGTGCCTGGAGGTCCGGGACAGGGGGATTGGAGACCCAGTACTTC. Its translation: CAWRSGTGGLETQYF. Complete variable domain (other parts from reference TRBV30 and TRBJ2-5): SQTIHQWPATLVQPVGSPLSLECTVEGTSNPNLYWYRQAAGRGLQLLFYSVGIGQISSEVPQNLSASRPQDRQFILSSKKLLLSDSGFYLCAWRSGTGGLETQYFGPGTRLLVL.

CDR3 sequence reads: CASSPLTGSNQPQHF. DNA for the CDR3: TGTGCCAGCAGTCCCCTCACAGGGAGCAATCAGCCCCAGCATTTT. The chain joins TRBV6-5 to TRBJ1-5, with D maybe TRBD1 (6 bases). The length of the CDR3 is 15 residues. CDR1 MNHEY and CDR2 SVGAGI come from the germline V gene. V dropped 5 bases and J dropped 1 base, with 12 bases sitting between them.

This chain links TRBV5-6 with TRBJ1-5; 8 positions match TRBD1. This CDR3 is 14 amino acids long. Germline trimming cut 4 bases from V and 4 bases from J; bases unmatched to any gene: 4. Germline V gene lookup returns CDR1 SGHDT and CDR2 YYEEEE. The CDR3 DNA is TGTGCCAGCAGCCCGGGACAGGTTAATCAGCCCCAGCATTTT. Amino acids: CASSPGQVNQPQHF.

The gene calls are TRBV7-9 and TRBJ1-1; D is perhaps TRBD1 (6 bases). Per the germline V gene, CDR1 is SEHNR and CDR2 is FQNEAQ (reference sequence). This CDR3 is 16 amino acids long. Trimming stripped 2 bases from V and 7 bases from J, with 20 bases between. In DNA, the CDR3 is TGTGCCAGCAGCTTAAACCCAGGCAGGGGAGCCCGTGAAGCTTTCTTT. It is translated as CASSLNPGRGAREAFF.

The rearrangement uses TRBV4-3 and TRBJ2-3, with a weak D call TRBD2 (5 bases). Trimming removed 0 bases from V and 2 bases from J, with 12 bases in between. The CDR3 sequence is 16 residues long. CDR1 is LGHNA, CDR2 YSLEER, per germline. This chain's CDR3 is CASSQDGSFPTDTQYF. The CDR3 nucleotides are TGCGCCAGCAGCCAAGATGGGAGTTTTCCCACAGATACGCAGTATTTT.

This chain connects TRBV7-9 to TRBJ2-7; 10 nucleotides align to TRBD2. Germline lookup yields CDR1 SEHNR and CDR2 FQNEAQ (reference sequence). The length of the CDR3 is 16 residues. With 3 bases clipped from V and 2 bases from J, the junction kept 7 bases outside the gene matches. This chain's CDR3 is CASSLTLAGDPYEQYF. CDR3 sequence (DNA): TGTGCCAGCAGCTTGACCCTAGCGGGAGACCCCTACGAGCAGTACTTC.

The chain uses TRBV7-3 and TRBJ2-5; D might be TRBD1 (6 bases). Germline V CDR1 and CDR2: SGHTA, FQGTGA. The CDR3 totals 13 residues. V was pared by 5 bases and J by 5 bases, with 12 bases between. The CDR3: CASSPGDMETQYF. As DNA, the CDR3 is TGTGCCAGCAGCCCAGGGGATATGGAGACCCAGTACTTC.

The V call is TRBV5-6, the J call TRBJ2-7; 11 nucleotides agree with TRBD1. There are 15 residues in the CDR3. Germline values: CDR1 SGHDT, CDR2 YYEEEE. V dropped 4 bases and J dropped 2; count of bases not matched to a gene: 5. The CDR3 region is CASSIPGQGAYEQYF. As DNA, the CDR3 is TGTGCCAGCAGCATTCCGGGACAGGGGGCCTACGAGCAGTACTTC.

The chain carries TRBV19 and TRBJ2-1; 9 bases are a match to TRBD2. There are 14 residues in the CDR3. The germline CDR1 and CDR2 sequences are LNHDA and SQIVND (reference sequence). V was pared by 6 bases and J by 6 bases, with 6 bases of the junction left unmatched. The CDR3 DNA sequence: TGTGCCAGTAGAGGCGGGGGGGCAGGCAATGAGCAGTTCTTC. It codes for CASRGGGAGNEQFF.

The V gene is TRBV5-4, the J gene TRBJ2-7; 7 positions agree with TRBD1. J gave up 2 bases and V 5 bases, and 7 bases lay outside the gene matches. The CDR3 loop spans 14 amino acids. Germline V gene lookup returns CDR1 SGHNT and CDR2 YYREEE (reference sequence). The DNA for the CDR3 is TGTGCCAGCAGTGGACAGGAGAGCGCCTACGAGCAGTACTTC. Amino acids: CASSGQESAYEQYF. Combining the CDR3 with reference TRBV5-4 and TRBJ2-7 gives the whole variable domain ETGVTQSPTHLIKTRGQQVTLRCSSQSGHNTVSWYQQALGQGPQFIFQYYREEENGRGNFPPRFSGLQFPNYSSELNVNALELDDSALYLCASSGQESAYEQYFGPGTRLTVT.

This sequence joins TRBV19 and TRBJ1-5; 10 positions match TRBD1. The CDR3 spans 16 residues. With V trimmed by 3 bases and J by 7 bases, 9 bases remained unmatched. Germline V CDR1 and CDR2: LNHDA, SQIVND (reference sequence). For the CDR3, the DNA is TGTGCCAGTAGTATTAGGGGACAGGGGAAAAAGCAGCCCCAGCATTTT. The encoded protein is CASSIRGQGKKQPQHF.

This chain joins TRBV5-4 and TRBJ2-5, with 9 bases matching TRBD1. There are 16 residues in the CDR3. The V gene end was trimmed by 0 bases and the J gene end by 5 bases; junction bases not matched to a gene: 8. In germline, CDR1 is SGHNT, CDR2 YYREEE (reference sequence). The CDR3 coding sequence is TGTGCCAGCAGCTTGGCCGAAACAGGGGGCGGGGAGACCCAGTACTTC. It encodes CASSLAETGGGETQYF.

The chain combines TRBV6-5 with TRBJ1-5; perhaps TRBD1 as D (6 bases). Germline V CDR1 and CDR2: MNHEY, SVGAGI. The CDR3 is 13 residues long. V shed 6 bases and J shed 2 bases, with 8 bases lying between them. In DNA, the CDR3 is TGTGCCAGCAGACAGGGAGGCAATCAGCCCCAGCATTTT. Protein sequence: CASRQGGNQPQHF.

The V gene is TRBV19, the J gene TRBJ2-3, with 7 bases fitting TRBD1. The germline V gene encodes CDR1 LNHDA and CDR2 SQIVND (reference sequence). Germline trimming cut 3 bases from V and 2 bases from J; bases unmatched to any gene: 2. This CDR3 is 14 amino acids long. This CDR3 reads CASSIGTATDTQYF. The CDR3 region has the DNA TGTGCCAGTAGTATTGGGACAGCCACAGATACGCAGTATTTT.

The rearrangement joins TRBV15 to TRBJ1-1, with TRBD1 identical over 7 bases. Germline V gene sequence: CDR1 LNHNV, CDR2 YYDKDF (reference sequence). The CDR3 sequence is 15 residues long. V lost 1 base to trimming and J lost 9 bases; unmatched junction nucleotides: 11. The CDR3 reads CATSRVGTANLQAFF. In DNA, the CDR3 is TGTGCCACCAGCAGAGTAGGGACAGCAAATTTGCAAGCTTTCTTT.

CDR3: CSTSPLHF. The DNA for the CDR3 is TGCAGTACATCACCCCTCCACTTT. The rearrangement uses TRBV20-1 and TRBJ1-6; D is ambiguous. Germline V gives CDR1 DFQATT, CDR2 SNEGSKA (reference sequence). The CDR3 is made up of 8 amino acids. V was clipped by 8 bases and J by 10 bases, with 3 bases between them.

The gene calls are TRBV11-2 and TRBJ2-3, with D perhaps matching TRBD1 (5 bases). The germline V gene encodes CDR1 SGHAT and CDR2 FQNNGV. Trimming took off 3 bases at V and 0 bases at J, with 10 bases between the two ends. CDR3 length: 15 residues. The CDR3 DNA follows: TGTGCCAGCAGCTTGAAGACAGCCAGCACAGATACGCAGTATTTT. Translation gives CASSLKTASTDTQYF.

The chain joins TRBV9 to TRBJ1-1, with TRBD1 as a possible D gene (5 bases). Germline CDR1 reads SGDLS; CDR2 reads YYNGEE. The CDR3 covers 14 residues. V was clipped by 4 bases and J by 6 bases, with 16 bases between them. The CDR3 region is CASSPWSQGAEAFF. In nucleotides, the CDR3 is TGTGCCAGCAGCCCCTGGTCCCAGGGCGCTGAAGCTTTCTTT.

The rearrangement joins TRBV6-5 to TRBJ1-1; D is ambiguous. This CDR3 has 16 amino acids. Germline values: CDR1 MNHEY, CDR2 SVGAGI. Trimming stripped 0 bases from V and 2 bases from J, with 13 bases between. The CDR3 sequence is CASSYSILGLNTEAFF. CDR3 sequence (DNA): TGTGCCAGCAGTTACTCGATTCTAGGCCTAAACACTGAAGCTTTCTTT.